This record concerns one T cell receptor beta chain sequence. Its antigen target is currently unknown. Base qualities are missing; no much larger clone stands one base away. The sample comes from a study of blood T cell repertoires in COVID-19 (TCRdb year 2020). As for the study more broadly: Samples from collaborators originated in the United States, Italy and Spain and spanned both the acute and convalescent phases of COVID-19. The samples were drawn from two sources: the first 160 participants of the ongoing ImmuneRACE study, and 1,000 to 1,500 subjects contributed by 6 global collaborators. The dataset comprised deeply sampled blood TCRbeta repertoires from subjects exposed to, actively infected with, or recovered from COVID-19. Nearly every sample came with metadata listing a de-identified subject ID, COVID-19 status, age in years and sex. The material from the prospective study consisted of cDNA or gDNA derived from T cells, B-cell-depleted T cells, or PBMCs. The repertoires were released in a freely available public database meant as a resource for research on the immune response to SARS-CoV-2. HLA class I and class II types, where available, came from metadata supplied by the sample provider rather than from assay-based typing.

Trimming takes 4 bases off V and 7 bases off J; junction bases not matched to a gene: 6. The CDR3 has 14 amino acids, counting the end cysteine and phenylalanine. Only CDR3 DNA is held: 42 bases, read in frame from base 1. The germline V gene specifies MDHEN as CDR1 and SYDVKM as CDR2. General findings and caveats noted by the study authors: How much clinical and demographic metadata was included differed by source and by participant, and the metadata was provided uncurated.

Collaborating institutions collected whole blood in K2EDTA tubes following their own protocols. For TCRbeta analysis, collaborators shipped samples in one of three forms: frozen whole blood, isolated PBMCs, or DNA extracted from either of those sample types. TCRbeta CDR3 regions were amplified from genomic DNA by means of the immunoSEQ Assay, a bias-controlled multiplex PCR. The source study handled its data this way. The number of nucleated cells in each sample was estimated from the amplification of reference gene primers within the assay. Sequence reads were collapsed and filtered to measure the absolute abundance of every unique TCRbeta CDR3 rearrangement. For each sample, productive Simpson clonality was calculated by taking the square root of Simpson's diversity index across productive rearrangements. TCRdb stores this immuneACCESS table with in-frame sequences only. Part of the clones is absent; in the studies checked, under half of the shortfall reflects unresolved V genes, and no reason is known for the rest. V and J calls and clone size are given by that table; D and trimming were obtained from the DNA. The sample data list tens of thousands of clones, and around 93% of these were observed just once. More than 3% of the sample goes to the ten largest clones.

The clonotype originates from a man aged 45-60 years with acute or convalescent COVID-19. The chain employs TRBV28 and TRBJ1-5, and 8 junctional nucleotides match TRBD1. Sequencing was performed on peripheral blood. This receptor has the CDR3 CASSSDRGGQPQHF. In nucleotides, the sequence is TGTGCCAGCAGTTCAGACAGGGGCGGACAGCCCCAGCATTTT. The full variable domain, with segments outside the CDR3 supplied by the reference TRBV28 and TRBJ1-5 proteins, appears as DVKVTQSSRYLVKRTGEKVFLECVQDMDHENMFWYRQDPGLGLRLIYFSYDVKMKEKGDIPEGYSVSREKKERFSLILESASTNQTSMYLCASSSDRGGQPQHFGDGTRLSIL.